The next 27 T cell receptor beta chains were all read from a single sample in a study of read filtering for tumor transcriptome and immune sequencing. Molecular barcoded adaptors covering alpha/delta and beta/gamma chains were used on approximately 400 ng RNA. TCRdb recomputed calls from the reads with MiXCR, one row per CDR3 protein. The sample shows 57,000 or so distinct CDR3 sequences, around 21% of them seen only once. The material sequenced was a population of CD138-negative cells sorted from bone marrow. All receptors come from a donor aged 40 or over with multiple myeloma.

With regard to this clonotype: Given a much more abundant clone one base away, this may be a read error. The V and J genes are TRBV5-1 and TRBJ2-1; D is unresolved. The germline gives CDR1 SGHRS, CDR2 YFSETQ. The CDR3 has 16 residues. The CDR3 loop is CASSFFSISSHNEQFF. The CDR3 DNA is TGCGCCAGCAGCTTTTTTTCCATCAGCTCCCACAATGAGCAGTTCTTC.

The J gene is TRBJ1-1, the V gene TRBV5-1, with a weak D call TRBD1 (6 bases). V dropped 0 bases and J dropped 1 base, with 10 bases sitting between them. Per germline, CDR1 SGHRS and CDR2 YFSETQ. The CDR3 extends over 15 amino acids. CDR3 in DNA: TGCGCCAGCAGCTTGGAGGCAGGGGCGAACACTGAAGCTTTCTTT. Protein sequence: CASSLEAGANTEAFF.

The chain joins TRBV24-1 to TRBJ2-1, with D hard to call. Germline values: CDR1 KGHDR, CDR2 SFDVKD. The CDR3 length is 14 residues. V was clipped by 3 bases and J by 5 bases, with 10 bases between them. CDR3 protein: CATSDRARHNEQFF. The CDR3, as DNA: TGTGCCACCAGTGATCGGGCCCGACACAATGAGCAGTTCTTC.

This clonotype was found many times. The chain recombines TRBV12-3 or TRBV12-4 with TRBJ2-5; TRBD1 matches at 10 bases. The CDR3 runs 17 residues. J was trimmed by 4 bases and V by 2 bases; bases with no gene match: 10. The CDR3 region has the DNA TGTGCCAGCAGTTTAAGAATTGGCGACAGGGGGCCAGAGACCCAGTACTTC. This gives the protein CASSLRIGDRGPETQYF.

At least ten counts were recorded for this clonotype. This rearrangement joins TRBV28 to TRBJ2-3; D is undetermined. V lost 2 bases and J 2 bases, leaving 5 bases between the germline ends. The CDR3 runs to 13 residues. Germline values: CDR1 MDHEN, CDR2 SYDVKM. CDR3 protein: CASSLRNTDTQYF. In nucleotides, the CDR3 is TGTGCCAGCAGTTTACGGAACACAGATACGCAGTATTTT. The full variable domain, with the rest looked up from reference TRBV28 and TRBJ2-3, is DVKVTQSSRYLVKRTGEKVFLECVQDMDHENMFWYRQDPGLGLRLIYFSYDVKMKEKGDIPEGYSVSREKKERFSLILESASTNQTSMYLCASSLRNTDTQYFGPGTRLTVL.

This clonotype has at least ten counts. The chain carries TRBV11-2 and TRBJ1-2; D perhaps matches TRBD1 (5 bases). The CDR3 extends over 13 amino acids. The ends were cut back, 3 bases at V and 1 base at J, with 6 bases in the middle. Germline values: CDR1 SGHAT, CDR2 FQNNGV. The DNA of the CDR3 is TGTGCCAGCAGCTTGACAGTTAACTATGGCTACACCTTC. It is translated as CASSLTVNYGYTF.

This clonotype was observed many times. The V and J genes are TRBV9 and TRBJ2-5; D not certain. From germline, CDR1 is SGDLS and CDR2 YYNGEE. Trimming took 3 bases from V and 4 from J, leaving 19 bases between them. The CDR3 contains 16 residues. The CDR3 DNA sequence: TGTGCCAGCAGCGCCCAAGGACGCAAAGAAGGAGAGACCCAGTACTTC. As protein: CASSAQGRKEGETQYF.

This clonotype occurred many times. V and J are TRBV3-1 and TRBJ2-7, with unresolved D. The germline V gene encodes CDR1 LGHDT and CDR2 YNNKEL (reference sequence). V shed 3 bases and J shed 0 bases, with 9 bases lying between them. The CDR3 extends over 14 amino acids. The CDR3 DNA sequence: TGTGCCAGCAGCCAGGCAGCCGTCTCCTACGAGCAGTACTTC. It is translated as CASSQAAVSYEQYF.

Of note for this clonotype: One end of the junction varies from germline; a read error may be responsible. CDR3 nucleotides: TGTGCCAGCAGTTACTCCCCGGGACTAGTATTCAATGAGCAATTCTTC. Translating it yields CASSYSPGLVFNEQFF. The chain recombines TRBV6-6 with TRBJ2-1, with 8 bases fitting TRBD2. Germline V gives CDR1 MNHNY, CDR2 SVGAGI (reference sequence). CDR3 length equals 16 residues.

This clonotype was detected only a few times. A much bigger clone sits one base away, suggesting this may be a read error. This chain uses TRBV7-2 with TRBJ2-2; 7 nucleotides align to TRBD2. Looked up from germline, CDR1 is SGHTA and CDR2 is FQGNSA. The CDR3 consists of 16 residues. In DNA form, the CDR3 reads TGTGCCTGCAGCTTAAATGCGGGGGAGACCACCGGGGAGCTGTTTTTT. This translates into CACSLNAGETTGELFF.

Ten or more counts support this clonotype. The chain recombines TRBV11-2 with TRBJ2-6; unclear D gene. The CDR3 is 13 amino acids. Deletions cut 1 base from V and 4 bases from J, with 2 bases between. CDR1 and CDR2 from the germline V gene are SGHAT and FQNNGV. This CDR3 is CASSLAGANVLTF. CDR3 sequence (DNA): TGTGCCAGCAGCTTAGCGGGGGCCAACGTCCTGACTTTC.

This clonotype was picked up many times. The CDR3, as DNA: TGTGCCAGCAGTTACGACAGGGAAGAGACCCAGTACTTC. Amino acids: CASSYDREETQYF. The rearrangement joins TRBV7-9 to TRBJ2-5; 7 nucleotides agree with TRBD1. CDR3 length: 13 residues. V lost 6 bases and J lost 3; bases outside the gene matches: 4. CDR1 is SEHNR, CDR2 FQNEAQ, per germline (reference sequence).

CDR3 bases: TGTGCCAGCAGTCCCTGGGTCAGGGATGAAGAGACCCAGTACTTC. The encoded protein is CASSPWVRDEETQYF. The chain combines TRBV7-9 with TRBJ2-5; TRBD1 is a possible D gene (5 bases). This CDR3 contains 15 residues. V was pared by 6 bases and J by 3 bases, with 17 bases between. Germline V gives CDR1 SEHNR, CDR2 FQNEAQ (reference sequence).

This sequence joins TRBV28 and TRBJ2-2; D is tentatively TRBD1 or TRBD2 (7 bases each). The CDR3 spans 18 residues. Trimming cost V 6 bases and J 7 bases, with 27 bases left between them. Germline V CDR1 and CDR2: MDHEN, SYDVKM. CDR3 coding DNA: TGTGCCAGCAGCCAGGGAGGGGGCCGGAAAGTCTGGAACGGGGAGCTGTTTTTT. It yields the protein CASSQGGGRKVWNGELFF.

In its sample, this clonotype was seen many times. This chain uses TRBV3-1 with TRBJ2-2; 12 bases align to TRBD2. The junction had 8 bases not matched to a gene; V was cut back by 5 bases and J by 7 bases. The CDR3 contains 16 residues. CDR1 and CDR2 (germline): LGHDT, YNNKEL (reference sequence). CDR3: CASSSPSGGAFGELFF. CDR3 in DNA: TGTGCCAGCAGCTCCCCTAGCGGGGGGGCTTTCGGGGAGCTGTTTTTT.

By share of the sample, this clonotype is medium-sized. The chain has TRBV5-5 and TRBJ2-1; TRBD2 agrees at 10 bases. Per the germline V gene, CDR1 is SGHKS and CDR2 is YYEKEE (reference sequence). After removal of 2 bases from V and 9 bases from J, the junction contained 5 bases not matched to a gene. The CDR3 is made up of 14 amino acids. The CDR3 DNA is TGTGCCAGCAGCTTCTCAGTAGCGGGAGGTGAGCAGTTCTTC. Residues: CASSFSVAGGEQFF.

This clonotype was detected only a few times. V usage is TRBV20-1 and J usage is TRBJ2-2, with TRBD1 matching over 7 bases. Germline V gene lookup returns CDR1 DFQATT and CDR2 SNEGSKA (reference sequence). Trimming removed 7 bases from V and 2 bases from J; junction bases left unmatched: 4. The CDR3 has 13 amino acids. The chain's CDR3 is CSDNRGNTGELFF. Written as DNA, the CDR3 is TGCAGTGACAACAGGGGCAACACCGGGGAGCTGTTTTTT.

This clonotype has a count of ten or more. The genes are TRBV7-9 and TRBJ2-3; D gene uncertain. There are 13 residues in the CDR3. Germline V lookup: CDR1 SEHNR, CDR2 FQNEAQ (reference sequence). V lost 4 bases and J 2 bases, leaving 7 bases between the germline ends. The CDR3 loop reads CASSSPPTDTQYF. DNA of the CDR3: TGTGCCAGCAGCTCCCCCCCCACAGATACGCAGTATTTT.

Ten or more counts support this clonotype. This CDR3 fails to terminate in the conserved phenylalanine or tryptophan, so it likely reflects a read error. The rearrangement links TRBV7-8 to TRBJ1-2; D remains unclear. CDR3 length equals 12 residues. The V end was cut by 5 bases, the J end by 7 bases, with 11 bases between. Germline CDR1 SGHVS, CDR2 FQNEAQ. CDR3 loop: CASSPELTGYTS. The CDR3 DNA is TGTGCCAGCAGCCCCGAGCTTACTGGCTACACCTCC.

This clonotype was recorded at least ten times. This chain joins TRBV12-3 or TRBV12-4 and TRBJ1-2; TRBD1 aligns across 11 bases. V lost 7 bases and J lost 4; bases outside the gene matches: 8. The CDR3 consists of 15 residues. Written as DNA, the CDR3 is TGTGCCAGCACTTTGGACAGGGGGCAGAGCTATGGCTACACCTTC. This gives the protein CASTLDRGQSYGYTF.

This sequence joins TRBV11-1 and TRBJ2-1; 8 nucleotides match TRBD1. J gave up 8 bases and V 2 bases, and 11 bases lay outside the gene matches. Germline loops: CDR1 SGHAT, CDR2 FQDESV (reference sequence). This CDR3 has 16 amino acids. CDR3 loop: CASSLRGSGGIHEQFF. The CDR3 coding sequence is TGTGCCAGCAGCTTAAGAGGGTCAGGGGGCATCCATGAGCAGTTCTTC.

For this clonotype: A read error is likely, as this CDR3 ends without the conserved phenylalanine or tryptophan. The rearrangement joins TRBV5-4 to TRBJ2-2; TRBD2 aligns across 9 bases. CDR1 and CDR2 (germline): SGHNT, YYREEE (reference sequence). This CDR3 region has 15 residues. With 4 bases clipped from V and 5 bases from J, the junction kept 6 bases outside the gene matches. CDR3 protein: CASSMLAGRTGELFS. DNA for the CDR3: TGTGCCAGCAGCATGCTAGCGGGACGGACCGGGGAGCTGTTTTCT.

The chain employs TRBV19 and TRBJ1-5; TRBD1 is a possible D gene (5 bases). Germline lookup yields CDR1 LNHDA and CDR2 SQIVND (reference sequence). V gave up 7 bases and J gave up 7 bases, with 17 bases separating them. This CDR3 spans 14 amino acids. The CDR3 DNA reads TGTGCCAGTACCCCGGCCGGGGGAAGACAGCCCCAGCATTTT. This encodes CASTPAGGRQPQHF.

In this sample, this clonotype turned up many times. This rearrangement joins TRBV5-1 to TRBJ2-7; no definite D call. CDR1 is SGHRS, CDR2 YFSETQ, per germline. V lost 0 bases and J 1 base, leaving 8 bases between the germline ends. The CDR3 loop spans 14 amino acids. The CDR3 is CASSLAFGSYEQYF. In DNA form, the CDR3 reads TGCGCCAGCAGCTTGGCCTTCGGTTCCTACGAGCAGTACTTC.

The CDR3 loop is CASSWTGPEGDIQYF. The DNA for the CDR3 is TGTGCCAGCAGTTGGACAGGGCCCGAGGGGGACATTCAGTACTTC. The chain recombines TRBV28 with TRBJ2-4; 8 bases are a match to TRBD1. V gave up 4 bases and J gave up 8 bases; unmatched junction bases: 10. Germline V lookup: CDR1 MDHEN, CDR2 SYDVKM. The CDR3 is made up of 15 amino acids.

This clonotype was detected many times. The chain employs TRBV7-9 and TRBJ2-2; D is ambiguous. Germline V gene sequence: CDR1 SEHNR, CDR2 FQNEAQ (reference sequence). The CDR3 is made up of 14 amino acids. With 3 bases removed from V and 0 bases from J, the gap between germline ends came to 5 bases. The CDR3 DNA reads as TGTGCCAGCAGCTTGAATACGAACACCGGGGAGCTGTTTTTT. Protein: CASSLNTNTGELFF.

Many counts were recorded for this clonotype. The chain is built from TRBV20-1 and TRBJ2-1; TRBD1 might be the D (6 bases). The germline CDR1 and CDR2 sequences are DFQATT and SNEGSKA (reference sequence). This CDR3 region has 12 residues. V lost 6 bases, J lost 2 bases, and 8 bases lay in between. CDR3 loop: CSAGQPYNEQFF. The CDR3 DNA reads TGCAGTGCCGGACAGCCCTACAATGAGCAGTTCTTC.